The 29 T cell receptor beta chains below were found in one sample sequenced in a study. Treg sorting used a CD4+CD25+CD127-/low gate. TCRdb called the 5' RACE reads again in MiXCR, with one record for every CDR3 protein. The sample holds 9,500 to 15,000 distinct CDR3 sequences, about 53% seen once. The sequenced sample consisted of tumor-infiltrating Tregs sorted from the breast tumor. These receptors were obtained from a female donor with breast cancer.

The chain couples TRBV20-1 to TRBJ1-5; 12 bases match TRBD1. In germline, CDR1 is DFQATT, CDR2 SNEGSKA (reference sequence). V lost 1 base and J lost 6; bases outside the gene matches: 4. The CDR3 is 15 residues long. The CDR3 region is CSARAGTGGSQPQHF. The CDR3 DNA sequence: TGCAGTGCTAGAGCCGGGACAGGGGGCAGTCAGCCCCAGCATTTT.

This clonotype is deemed medium-sized. The chain employs TRBV6-5 and TRBJ2-7; 7 bases map to TRBD1. Germline V CDR1 and CDR2: MNHEY, SVGAGI. The CDR3 consists of 14 residues. V lost 5 bases and J lost 7; bases outside the gene matches: 11. As DNA, the CDR3 is TGTGCCAGCAGTGCATACAGGGGTCAGAGTGAGCAGTACTTC. Protein: CASSAYRGQSEQYF.

Details on this clonotype: A clone one base away is much larger, so this may be a read error. The conserved phenylalanine or tryptophan normally closing the CDR3 is absent here, so this likely arose from a read error. V gene TRBV7-2 combines with J gene TRBJ2-7, with 8 bases lining up with TRBD2. The germline V gene encodes CDR1 SGHTA and CDR2 FQGNSA. The CDR3 loop spans 13 amino acids. J lost 4 bases, V lost 6 bases, and 5 bases had no gene match. The CDR3 region has the DNA TGTGCCAGCAGGAGCGGGAGTCTGTACGAGCAGTACCTC. This encodes CASRSGSLYEQYL.

The V call is TRBV20-1, the J call TRBJ2-2; the match to TRBD1 covers 7 bases. Germline V gene sequence: CDR1 DFQATT, CDR2 SNEGSKA (reference sequence). The CDR3 extends over 14 amino acids. With V trimmed by 6 bases and J by 3 bases, 7 bases remained unmatched. CDR3 protein: CSAPTGSDTGELFF. As DNA, the CDR3 is TGCAGTGCCCCGACAGGGTCGGACACCGGGGAGCTGTTTTTT.

A remark on this clonotype: The junction departs from germline at one end; a sequencing error may be responsible. The chain joins TRBV15 to TRBJ2-1; 7 bases align to TRBD1. The CDR3 extends over 12 amino acids. Germline CDR1 reads LNHNV; CDR2 reads YYDKDF (reference sequence). The CDR3 nucleotides read TGTGCCACTAGCAGAGATCTGGACAGGAAGTTCTTC. Residues: CATSRDLDRKFF.

The V gene is TRBV4-1, the J gene TRBJ2-7; no reliable D call. This CDR3 contains 13 residues. Deletions cut 0 bases from V and 6 bases from J, with 9 bases between. Looked up from germline, CDR1 is MGHRA and CDR2 is YSYEKL. CDR3 region: CASSQEERAEQYF. CDR3 nucleotide sequence: TGCGCCAGCAGCCAAGAAGAAAGGGCCGAGCAGTACTTC.

DNA for the CDR3: TGTGCCAGCAGACAGTCATACCGGGACACCGGGACTGAAGCTTTCTTT. It translates to CASRQSYRDTGTEAFF. This chain connects TRBV6-4 to TRBJ1-1; D perhaps matches TRBD1 (6 bases). The V and J ends lost 6 bases and 5 bases respectively, with 22 bases between them. Germline values: CDR1 MRHNA, CDR2 SNTAGT. This CDR3 has 16 amino acids.

For this clonotype: An end of the junction does not agree with germline; a read error may underlie this. The chain links TRBV7-9 to TRBJ1-2; the match to TRBD1 covers 7 bases. Germline lookup yields CDR1 SEHNR and CDR2 FQNEAQ (reference sequence). This CDR3 is built from 13 residues. CDR3 in amino acids: CASSEGQSYRYTF. In nucleotides, the CDR3 is TGTGCCAGCAGCGAGGGACAGAGCTATCGCTACACCTTC.

By share of the sample, this clonotype is large (0.1 to 1%). The genes are TRBV12-3 or TRBV12-4 and TRBJ2-5; the D gene is possibly TRBD2 (5 bases). V lost 6 bases, J lost 2 bases, and 10 bases lay in between. This CDR3 region has 13 residues. The CDR3 region has the DNA TGTGCCAGCAGCACTAGTTATCAAGAGACCCAGTACTTC. It encodes CASSTSYQETQYF.

The rearrangement uses TRBV7-8 and TRBJ1-5; D is unclear. The CDR3 is 13 residues long. V was clipped by 2 bases and J by 9 bases, with 11 bases between them. Germline lookup yields CDR1 SGHVS and CDR2 FQNEAQ. The CDR3 nucleotides read TGTGCCAGCAGCTTATCAGGACGGTGGCCCCAGCATTTT. Its translation: CASSLSGRWPQHF. Complete variable domain (other parts from reference TRBV7-8 and TRBJ1-5): GAGVSQSPRYKVAKRGQDVALRCDPISGHVSLFWYQQALGQGPEFLTYFQNEAQLDKSGLPSDRFFAERPEGSVSTLKIQRTQQEDSAVYLCASSLSGRWPQHFGDGTRLSIL.

This clonotype is judged large (0.1 to 1%). This chain connects TRBV20-1 to TRBJ2-1; D perhaps matches TRBD2 (6 bases). The ends were cut back, 1 base at V and 3 bases at J, with 13 bases in the middle. Germline lookup yields CDR1 DFQATT and CDR2 SNEGSKA (reference sequence). The CDR3 is 15 residues long. The CDR3 bases are TGCAGTGCTAGAGGAGCGGGTATCTTCTACAATGAGCAGTTCTTC. Translated: CSARGAGIFYNEQFF.

The chain uses TRBV6-5 and TRBJ2-1; maybe TRBD1 (7 bases). V gave up 2 bases and J gave up 7 bases, with 15 bases separating them. The CDR3 runs 15 residues. Germline assignment: CDR1 MNHEY and CDR2 SVGAGI. CDR3 residues: CASSYSGPGGNEQFF. The CDR3 DNA reads as TGTGCCAGCAGTTACAGCGGCCCAGGGGGGAATGAGCAGTTCTTC.

This clonotype was detected only once. The V and J genes are TRBV12-3 or TRBV12-4 and TRBJ2-5, with 11 bases lining up with TRBD2. This CDR3 contains 15 residues. The junction had 7 bases not matched to a gene; V was cut back by 6 bases and J by 4 bases. CDR3 residues: CASSLSGRAGETQYF. CDR3 nucleotides: TGTGCCAGCAGCCTTAGCGGGAGGGCCGGAGAGACCCAGTACTTC.

The V gene is TRBV6-2 or TRBV6-3, the J gene TRBJ1-6; no firm D call. The V end was cut by 5 bases, the J end by 10 bases, with 15 bases between. CDR1 is MNHEY and CDR2 is SVGEGT in the germline V gene. CDR3 length: 14 amino acids. The CDR3 region has the DNA TGTGCCAGCAGTACCACGGGTAAATGGTCACCCCTCCACTTT. Translating gives CASSTTGKWSPLHF.

The genes are TRBV7-8 and TRBJ2-1; 10 bases match TRBD2. CDR3 length: 14 amino acids. From germline, CDR1 is SGHVS and CDR2 FQNEAQ. V lost 3 bases, J lost 6 bases, and 2 bases stayed unmatched. CDR3: CASSFSGRPNEQFF. In DNA, the CDR3 is TGTGCCAGCAGCTTTAGCGGGAGGCCCAATGAGCAGTTCTTC. Supplemented by reference TRBV7-8 and TRBJ2-1, the full variable domain reads GAGVSQSPRYKVAKRGQDVALRCDPISGHVSLFWYQQALGQGPEFLTYFQNEAQLDKSGLPSDRFFAERPEGSVSTLKIQRTQQEDSAVYLCASSFSGRPNEQFFGPGTRLTVL.

This clonotype has just a few counts. The chain has TRBV4-2 and TRBJ2-5; 10 bases agree with TRBD1. The CDR3 consists of 17 residues. V lost 1 base and J lost 3; bases outside the gene matches: 8. The V gene's germline CDR1 is LGHNA and CDR2 YNFKEQ. CDR3 amino acids: CASSQAATGGPEETQYF. The DNA for the CDR3 is TGTGCCAGCAGCCAAGCCGCGACAGGGGGCCCGGAAGAGACCCAGTACTTC.

The J gene is TRBJ1-2, the V gene TRBV29-1, with D possibly being TRBD1 (6 bases). CDR3 length: 13 amino acids. V was cut by 0 bases and J by 8 bases, with 13 bases left in between. Per the germline V gene, CDR1 is SQVTM and CDR2 is ANQGSEA. The DNA for the CDR3 is TGCAGCGTTGAAGATCTCCGGGGGCCCGGCTACACCTTC. Amino acids: CSVEDLRGPGYTF.

The J gene is TRBJ2-2, the V gene TRBV7-2, with TRBD2 matching 12 bases. The V gene's germline CDR1 is SGHTA and CDR2 FQGNSA. This CDR3 has 16 amino acids. V shed 7 bases, J shed 7 bases, and the junction held 10 bases outside the gene matches. The CDR3: CASTRPLAGGGGELFF. CDR3 coding DNA: TGTGCCAGCACCCGTCCCCTAGCGGGAGGGGGCGGGGAGCTGTTTTTT. Based on the CDR3 plus reference TRBV7-2 and TRBJ2-2, the full variable domain is GAGVSQSPSNKVTEKGKDVELRCDPISGHTALYWYRQSLGQGLEFLIYFQGNSAPDKSGLPSDRFSAERTGGSVSTLTIQRTQQEDSAVYLCASTRPLAGGGGELFFGEGSRLTVL.

The chain couples TRBV12-3 or TRBV12-4 to TRBJ2-3; D is possibly TRBD1 (6 bases). The length of the CDR3 is 14 residues. Trimming took 1 base from V and 4 from J, leaving 9 bases between them. The CDR3 DNA is TGTGCCAGCAGTTTAGGACAGGTTGCAGATACGCAGTATTTT. Protein: CASSLGQVADTQYF.

This chain connects TRBV30 to TRBJ2-3; 7 bases match TRBD2. Germline assignment: CDR1 GTSNPN and CDR2 SVGIG (reference sequence). The CDR3 contains 14 residues. Germline trimming cut 4 bases from V and 3 bases from J; bases unmatched to any gene: 7. The CDR3 region has the DNA TGTGCCTGGAATACGGGAGGTTGGACAGATACGCAGTATTTT. Its translation: CAWNTGGWTDTQYF.

CDR3 protein: CASSVRGAWNGYTF. DNA for the CDR3: TGTGCCAGCAGCGTTCGAGGAGCGTGGAATGGCTACACCTTC. The chain employs TRBV9 and TRBJ1-2; D is unresolved. This CDR3 is built from 14 residues. V was clipped by 2 bases and J by 6 bases, with 14 bases between them. From germline, CDR1 is SGDLS and CDR2 YYNGEE.

This clonotype is judged medium-sized. This chain uses TRBV29-1 with TRBJ1-2, with 11 nucleotides matching TRBD1. Looked up from germline, CDR1 is SQVTM and CDR2 is ANQGSEA. This CDR3 has 14 residues. Trimming at V came to 3 bases and at J to 7 bases, leaving 7 bases not matched to a gene. CDR3 DNA: TGCAGCGTTGATCCGGGACAGGGGGATGCTGGCTACACCTTC. It yields the protein CSVDPGQGDAGYTF. Supplemented by reference TRBV29-1 and TRBJ1-2, the full variable domain reads SAVISQKPSRDICQRGTSLTIQCQVDSQVTMMFWYRQQPGQSLTLIATANQGSEATYESGFVIDKFPISRPNLTFSTLTVSNMSPEDSSIYLCSVDPGQGDAGYTFGSGTRLTVV.

In this sample, this clonotype turned up a few times. The chain is built from TRBV12-3 or TRBV12-4 and TRBJ2-1; D not resolved. The CDR3 runs 14 residues. Trimming removed 7 bases from V and 5 bases from J, with 15 bases in between. Written as DNA, the CDR3 is TGTGCCAGCATCCCTGGCCTGAATAACAATGAGCAGTTCTTC. Translation gives CASIPGLNNNEQFF.

This clonotype is labeled as medium-sized. The V and J genes are TRBV5-6 and TRBJ2-5, with D perhaps matching TRBD1 (6 bases). From germline, CDR1 is SGHDT and CDR2 YYEEEE. There are 15 residues in the CDR3. Between the trimmed V and J ends, which lost 5 bases and 5 bases, there was a span of 19 bases. CDR3 nucleotides: TGTGCCAGCAGACCACCCACAGGGTCTGGGGAGACCCAGTACTTC. Protein: CASRPPTGSGETQYF. The full variable domain, with the rest looked up from reference TRBV5-6 and TRBJ2-5, is DAGVTQSPTHLIKTRGQQVTLRCSPKSGHDTVSWYQQALGQGPQFIFQYYEEEERQRGNFPDRFSGHQFPNYSSELNVNALLLGDSALYLCASRPPTGSGETQYFGPGTRLLVL.

Only a few counts were recorded for this clonotype. The V gene is TRBV12-3 or TRBV12-4, the J gene TRBJ2-1; 10 positions match TRBD2. The CDR3 extends over 20 amino acids. J lost 7 bases, V lost 4 bases, and 22 bases had no gene match. For the CDR3, the DNA is TGTGCCAGCAGTTATTCATGGCTAGCGGGAGCCCCAACCCGGAAAAATGAGCAGTTCTTC. Translating it yields CASSYSWLAGAPTRKNEQFF.

In its sample, this clonotype was seen a few times. J is TRBJ2-1 and V is TRBV28, with 14 bases fitting TRBD2. The germline V gene encodes CDR1 MDHEN and CDR2 SYDVKM. V was pared by 6 bases and J by 10 bases, with 14 bases of the junction left unmatched. The CDR3 has 17 residues. This CDR3 reads CASRNRQGLAGVNEQFF. The CDR3 nucleotides read TGTGCCAGCAGAAATCGCCAGGGACTAGCGGGAGTAAACGAGCAGTTCTTC.

This clonotype appeared once. The junction does not match germline at one end; this may be a read error. The CDR3 sequence is CARSPRYYEQYF. The CDR3, as DNA: TGTGCCCGCAGCCCTAGGTACTACGAGCAGTACTTC. The rearrangement links TRBV7-2 to TRBJ2-7; D not certain. CDR3 length equals 12 residues. Germline V gene data show CDR1 as SGHTA and CDR2 as FQGNSA.

Only a few counts were recorded for this clonotype. This CDR3 reads CSANIGDSLTDTQYF. CDR3 nucleotides: TGCAGTGCTAACATCGGGGACAGCCTCACAGATACGCAGTATTTT. V usage is TRBV20-1 and J usage is TRBJ2-3; 7 nucleotides align to TRBD1. The germline CDR1 and CDR2 sequences are DFQATT and SNEGSKA (reference sequence). Losses at the gene ends were 4 bases for V and 2 bases for J; bases not matched to a gene: 9. This CDR3 contains 15 residues.

This rearrangement joins TRBV5-8 to TRBJ1-5; no clear D. Germline assignment: CDR1 SGHTS and CDR2 YDEGEE. This CDR3 has 13 residues. V shed 1 base and J shed 7 bases, with 9 bases lying between them. The DNA of the CDR3 is TGTGCCAGCAGCTTGTCCGCGGGACAGCCCCAGCATTTT. As protein: CASSLSAGQPQHF.